This paragraph covers one T cell receptor beta chain sequence. Its antigen is not identified. The data were taken from a study of shared clonotypes between healthy human individuals. The CDR3 loop spans 15 amino acids. The germline CDR1 and CDR2 sequences are SGDLS and YYNGEE. V shed 1 base, J shed 6 bases, and the junction held 5 bases outside the gene matches. Whole-study results and caveats: In the sorted subsets, rarefaction showed sequencing was incomplete despite large depth. The naive CD4 repertoires of a few donors were compared, and around 5.1% of clonotypes were shared.

Assay runs were performed at deep level. Per sorted-subset replicate PCR, input was 150 to 250 ng DNA, representing about 30,000 T cell genomes. Profiled with immunoSEQ multiplex PCR; TCRdb holds only in-frame clones, not every one. The table records roughly 1.5 million clones, 95% to 99% of them present only once. The rearrangement joins TRBV9 to TRBJ2-3; 10 positions agree with TRBD2. The sequenced sample consisted of naive CD4+ T cells sorted from blood. Sample subset: CD45RA+ positively selected. This clonotype was sampled from a man aged 25-45 years in good health. CDR3 region: CASSVWSAGGDTQYF. The CDR3, as DNA: TGTGCCAGCAGCGTATGGTCAGCGGGAGGGGATACGCAGTATTTT.